This T cell receptor beta chain was recorded in a study of control samples from healthy donors and cancer patients. Measured with immunoSEQ multiplex PCR; TCRdb has only the in-frame clones, and not every one. The sample gives roughly 170,000 clones, around 90% of which show up once; just over 2% is in the top ten. The CDR3 sequence is 14 residues long. Trimming removed 9 bases at V and 0 bases at J, with 12 bases between. Looked up from germline, CDR1 is ENHRY and CDR2 is SYGVKD. In its sample, this clone was seen once. This TCR derives from a woman aged 40 to 50 in good health. The chain recombines TRBV10-3 with TRBJ1-3; D is unresolved. The sequencing sample was made of blood. This CDR3 is CAILDSNSGNTIYF. CDR3 bases: TGTGCCATTTTAGACTCAAACTCTGGAAACACCATATATTTT.